The present T cell receptor beta chain was sequenced within a study of CD8 T cells in ankylosing spondylitis. The authors made TCR beta libraries by quantitative 5'-RACE with molecular barcodes. A single record per CDR3 protein comes from TCRdb applying MiXCR to the 5' RACE reads. Here the sample spans 100,000 to 150,000 distinct CDR3 sequences, about a tenth being singletons. V lost 0 bases and J lost 2, with 16 bases in between. The CDR3 contains 17 residues. Sequencing used blood, either unsorted or a sorted T cell fraction (not recorded which). J is TRBJ2-5 and V is TRBV12-3 or TRBV12-4, with D possibly matching TRBD2 (7 bases). This sequence originates from a male donor with ankylosing spondylitis or in good health (not recorded which). In DNA form, the CDR3 reads TGTGCCAGCAGTTTAGCATACTTTGGGGGGGCGCAAGAGACCCAGTACTTC. Its translation: CASSLAYFGGAQETQYF.